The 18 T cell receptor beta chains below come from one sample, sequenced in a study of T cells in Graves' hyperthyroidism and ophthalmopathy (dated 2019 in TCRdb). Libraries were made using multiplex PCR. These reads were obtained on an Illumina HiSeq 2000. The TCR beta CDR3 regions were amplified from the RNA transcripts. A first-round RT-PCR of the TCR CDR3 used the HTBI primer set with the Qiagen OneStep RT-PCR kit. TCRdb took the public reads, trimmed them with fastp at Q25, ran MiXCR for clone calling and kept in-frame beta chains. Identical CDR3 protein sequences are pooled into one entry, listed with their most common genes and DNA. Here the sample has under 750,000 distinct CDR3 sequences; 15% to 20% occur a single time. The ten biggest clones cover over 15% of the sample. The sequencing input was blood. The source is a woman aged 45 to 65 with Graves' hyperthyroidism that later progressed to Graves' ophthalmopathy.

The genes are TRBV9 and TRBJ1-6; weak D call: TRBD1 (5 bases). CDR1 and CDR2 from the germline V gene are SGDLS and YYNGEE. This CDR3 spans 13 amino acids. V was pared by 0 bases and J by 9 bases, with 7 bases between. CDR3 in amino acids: CASSVGDGSPLHF. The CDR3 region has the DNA TGTGCCAGCAGCGTAGGGGACGGTTCACCCCTCCACTTT.

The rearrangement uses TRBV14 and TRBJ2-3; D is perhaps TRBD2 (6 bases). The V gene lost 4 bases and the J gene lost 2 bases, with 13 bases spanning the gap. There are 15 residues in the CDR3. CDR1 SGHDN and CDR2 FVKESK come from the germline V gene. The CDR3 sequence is CASSPLAPDTDTQYF. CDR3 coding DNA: TGTGCCAGCAGCCCACTAGCCCCTGACACAGATACGCAGTATTTT. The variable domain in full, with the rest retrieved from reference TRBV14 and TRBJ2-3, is EAGVTQFPSHSVIEKGQTVTLRCDPISGHDNLYWYRRVMGKEIKFLLHFVKESKQDESGMPNNRFLAERTGGTYSTLKVQPAELEDSGVYFCASSPLAPDTDTQYFGPGTRLTVL.

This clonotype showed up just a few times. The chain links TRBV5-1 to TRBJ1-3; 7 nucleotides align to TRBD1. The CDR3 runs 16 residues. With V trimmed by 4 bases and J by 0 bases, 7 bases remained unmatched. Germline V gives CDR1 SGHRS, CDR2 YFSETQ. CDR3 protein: CASSQLTGVSGNTIYF. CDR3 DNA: TGCGCCAGCAGCCAGCTAACAGGGGTCTCTGGAAACACCATATATTTT.

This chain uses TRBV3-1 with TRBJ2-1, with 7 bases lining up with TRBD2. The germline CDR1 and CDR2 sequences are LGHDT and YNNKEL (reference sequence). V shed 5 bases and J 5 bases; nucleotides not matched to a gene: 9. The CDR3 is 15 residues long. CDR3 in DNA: TGTGCCAGCAGCAAATGGGGGAGGGCCAACAATGAGCAGTTCTTC. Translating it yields CASSKWGRANNEQFF.

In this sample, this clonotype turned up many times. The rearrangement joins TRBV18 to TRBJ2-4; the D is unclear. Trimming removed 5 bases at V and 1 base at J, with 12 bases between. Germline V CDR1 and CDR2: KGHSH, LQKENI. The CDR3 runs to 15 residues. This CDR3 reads CASSFGVSAKNIQYF. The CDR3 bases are TGTGCCAGCTCATTTGGGGTATCGGCCAAAAACATTCAGTACTTC.

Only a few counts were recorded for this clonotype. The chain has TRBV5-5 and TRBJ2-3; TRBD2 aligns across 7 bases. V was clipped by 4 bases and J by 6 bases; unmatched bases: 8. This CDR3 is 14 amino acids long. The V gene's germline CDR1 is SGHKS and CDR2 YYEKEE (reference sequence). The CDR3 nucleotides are TGTGCCAGCAGCGATGGACTAGGGACGGATACGCAGTATTTT. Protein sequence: CASSDGLGTDTQYF.

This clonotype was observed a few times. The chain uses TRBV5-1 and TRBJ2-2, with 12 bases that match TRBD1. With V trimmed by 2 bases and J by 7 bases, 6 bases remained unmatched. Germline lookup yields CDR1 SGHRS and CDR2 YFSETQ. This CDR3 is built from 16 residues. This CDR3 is CASSFTGTGGLGELFF. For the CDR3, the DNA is TGCGCCAGCAGCTTCACCGGGACAGGGGGCCTCGGGGAGCTGTTTTTT. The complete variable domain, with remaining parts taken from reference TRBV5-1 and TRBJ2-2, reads KAGVTQTPRYLIKTRGQQVTLSCSPISGHRSVSWYQQTPGQGLQFLFEYFSETQRNKGNFPGRFSGRQFSNSRSEMNVSTLELGDSALYLCASSFTGTGGLGELFFGEGSRLTVL.

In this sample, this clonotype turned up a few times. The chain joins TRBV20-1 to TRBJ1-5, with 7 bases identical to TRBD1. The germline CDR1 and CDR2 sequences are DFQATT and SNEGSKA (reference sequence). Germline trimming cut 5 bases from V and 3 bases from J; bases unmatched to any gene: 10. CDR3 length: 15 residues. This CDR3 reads CSAPGDSRNNQPQHF. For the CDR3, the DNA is TGCAGTGCTCCAGGGGACAGTCGGAACAATCAGCCCCAGCATTTT.

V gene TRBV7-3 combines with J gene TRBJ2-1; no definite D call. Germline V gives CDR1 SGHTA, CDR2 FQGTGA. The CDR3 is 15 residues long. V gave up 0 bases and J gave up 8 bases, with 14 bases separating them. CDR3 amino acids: CASSLTVRPLDEQFF. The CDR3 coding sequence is TGTGCCAGCAGCTTAACGGTTCGGCCACTGGATGAGCAGTTCTTC.

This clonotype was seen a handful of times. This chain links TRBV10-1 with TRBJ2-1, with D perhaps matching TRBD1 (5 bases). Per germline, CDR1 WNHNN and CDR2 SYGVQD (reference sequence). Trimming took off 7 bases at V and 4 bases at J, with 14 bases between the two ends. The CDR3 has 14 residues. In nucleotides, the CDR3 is TGCGCCAGCACATGCCAGGGAACTTACAATGAGCAGTTCTTC. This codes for CASTCQGTYNEQFF.

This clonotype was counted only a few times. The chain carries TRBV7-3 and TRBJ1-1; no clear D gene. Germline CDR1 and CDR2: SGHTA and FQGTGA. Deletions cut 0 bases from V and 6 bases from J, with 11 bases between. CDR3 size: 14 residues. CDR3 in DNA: TGTGCCAGCAGCTTAACAGGGAGGTCACCTGAAGCTTTCTTT. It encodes CASSLTGRSPEAFF.

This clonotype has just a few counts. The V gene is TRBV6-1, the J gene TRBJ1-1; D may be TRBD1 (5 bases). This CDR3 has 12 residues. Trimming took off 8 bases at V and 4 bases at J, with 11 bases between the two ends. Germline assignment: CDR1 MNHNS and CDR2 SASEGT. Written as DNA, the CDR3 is TGTGCCAGCTACTGGGGGATCACTGAAGCTTTCTTT. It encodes CASYWGITEAFF.

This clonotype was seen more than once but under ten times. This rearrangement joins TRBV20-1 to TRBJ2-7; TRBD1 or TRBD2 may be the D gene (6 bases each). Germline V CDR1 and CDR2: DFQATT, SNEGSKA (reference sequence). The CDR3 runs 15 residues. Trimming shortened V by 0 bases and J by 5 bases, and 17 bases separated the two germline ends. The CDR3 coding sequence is TGCAGTGCTAGAGATCTTAGGGGGGCCCTCGACGAGCAGTACTTC. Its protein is CSARDLRGALDEQYF.

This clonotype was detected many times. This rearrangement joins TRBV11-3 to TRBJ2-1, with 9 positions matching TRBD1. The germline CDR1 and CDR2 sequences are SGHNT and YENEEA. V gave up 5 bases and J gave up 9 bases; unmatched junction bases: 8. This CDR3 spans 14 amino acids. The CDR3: CASSPWTGDTEQFF. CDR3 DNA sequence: TGTGCCAGCAGCCCATGGACAGGGGACACTGAGCAGTTCTTC.

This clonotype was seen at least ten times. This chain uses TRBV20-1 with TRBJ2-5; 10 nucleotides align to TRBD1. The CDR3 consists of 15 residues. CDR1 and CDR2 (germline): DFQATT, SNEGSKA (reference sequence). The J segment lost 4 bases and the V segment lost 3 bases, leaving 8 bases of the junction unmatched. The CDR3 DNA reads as TGCAGTGCTAGCCGACAGGGGGCTCATGGAGAGACCCAGTACTTC. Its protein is CSASRQGAHGETQYF.

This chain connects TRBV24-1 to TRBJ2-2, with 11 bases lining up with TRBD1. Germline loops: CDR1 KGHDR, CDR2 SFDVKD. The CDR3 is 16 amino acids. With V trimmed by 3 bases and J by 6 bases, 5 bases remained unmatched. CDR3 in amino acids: CATSDAGQGGSGELFF. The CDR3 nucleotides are TGTGCCACCAGTGATGCGGGACAGGGGGGGTCCGGGGAGCTGTTTTTT.

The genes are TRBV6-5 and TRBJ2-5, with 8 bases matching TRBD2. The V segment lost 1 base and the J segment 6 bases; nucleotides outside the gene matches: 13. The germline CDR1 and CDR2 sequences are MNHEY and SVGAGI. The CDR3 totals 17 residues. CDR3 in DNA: TGTGCCAGCAGTTACTTGATCCCTCTGCGGGGGGAAAAGACCCAGTACTTC. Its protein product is CASSYLIPLRGEKTQYF.

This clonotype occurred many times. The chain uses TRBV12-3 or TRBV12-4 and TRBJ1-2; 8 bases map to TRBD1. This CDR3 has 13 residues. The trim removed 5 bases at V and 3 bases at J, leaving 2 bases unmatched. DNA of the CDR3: TGTGCCAGCAGTCCGACAGGGGACTATGGCTACACCTTC. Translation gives CASSPTGDYGYTF.